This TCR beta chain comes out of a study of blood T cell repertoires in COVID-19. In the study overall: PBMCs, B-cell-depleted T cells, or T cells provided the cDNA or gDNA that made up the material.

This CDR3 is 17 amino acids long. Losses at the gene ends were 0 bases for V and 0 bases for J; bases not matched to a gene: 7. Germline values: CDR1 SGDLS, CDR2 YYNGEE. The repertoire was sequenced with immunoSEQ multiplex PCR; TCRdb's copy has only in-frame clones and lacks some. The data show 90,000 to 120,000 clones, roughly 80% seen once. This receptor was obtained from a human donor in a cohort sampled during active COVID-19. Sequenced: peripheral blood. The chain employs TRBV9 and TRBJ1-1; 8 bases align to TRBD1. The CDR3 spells CASSVDPAGGLNTEAFF. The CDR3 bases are TGTGCCAGCAGCGTAGACCCGGCAGGGGGCCTGAACACTGAAGCTTTCTTT.